The 2 T cell receptor beta chains given below trace back to one sample, sequenced in a study of blood T cell repertoires in COVID-19. Here immunoSEQ multiplex PCR was the method, and the copy in TCRdb shows in-frame clones only, minus some. The sample has around 99,000 clones, 75% to 85% seen once. Sequenced input: peripheral blood. The receptors here all came from an elderly woman with active or convalescent COVID-19.

This clone was detected once. The chain recombines TRBV28 with TRBJ2-7; TRBD1 matches 7 bases. This CDR3 comprises 13 residues. Trimming cost V 7 bases and J 5 bases; bases outside gene matches: 8. The germline gives CDR1 MDHEN, CDR2 SYDVKM. In DNA form, the CDR3 reads TGTGCCAGCACCCAATCTAGGGGGCACGAGCAGTACTTC. Amino acids: CASTQSRGHEQYF.

The chain couples TRBV9 to TRBJ2-3; tentatively, D is TRBD2 (5 bases). Germline values: CDR1 SGDLS, CDR2 YYNGEE. The CDR3 covers 14 residues. With 2 bases removed from V and 1 base from J, the gap between germline ends came to 8 bases. CDR3 sequence reads: CASSVQAGTDTQYF. CDR3 DNA: TGTGCCAGCAGCGTTCAAGCGGGCACAGATACGCAGTATTTT. Combining the CDR3 with reference TRBV9 and TRBJ2-3 gives the whole variable domain DSGVTQTPKHLITATGQRVTLRCSPRSGDLSVYWYQQSLDQGLQFLIQYYNGEERAKGNILERFSAQQFPDLHSELNLSSLELGDSALYFCASSVQAGTDTQYFGPGTRLTVL.